Below, 9 T cell receptor beta chains from the same sample are listed, as sequenced in a study of blood T cell repertoires in COVID-19. The repertoire was sequenced with immunoSEQ multiplex PCR; TCRdb's copy has only in-frame clones and lacks some. Found here are around 130,000 clones, around nine tenths of them singletons; the top ten hold less than 6.5%. Input material: peripheral blood. All receptors come from a human donor in a cohort sampled during active COVID-19.

The chain couples TRBV20-1 to TRBJ2-3, with 7 positions matching TRBD1. Trimming removed 3 bases from V and 0 bases from J; junction bases left unmatched: 9. Per the germline V gene, CDR1 is DFQATT and CDR2 is SNEGSKA (reference sequence). The CDR3 is 16 residues long. CDR3 in amino acids: CSASPLRDSSTDTQYF. The CDR3 DNA reads as TGCAGTGCTAGTCCCCTCCGGGACAGTAGCACAGATACGCAGTATTTT.

This chain connects TRBV2 to TRBJ2-5, with unresolved D. Germline lookup yields CDR1 SNHLY and CDR2 FYNNEI. The CDR3 contains 12 residues. The V end was cut by 6 bases, the J end by 0 bases, with 5 bases between. The CDR3 sequence: CASRADQETQYF. The CDR3 coding sequence is TGTGCCAGCAGGGCAGACCAAGAGACCCAGTACTTC.

This clone was counted only a few times. This chain joins TRBV7-2 and TRBJ2-5, with D tentatively TRBD2 (5 bases). Germline lookup yields CDR1 SGHTA and CDR2 FQGNSA. Deletions cut 5 bases from V and 5 bases from J, with 12 bases between. This CDR3 comprises 13 residues. The CDR3 here is CASSRGLMETQYF. The CDR3 DNA sequence: TGTGCCAGCAGCCGGGGTCTTATGGAGACCCAGTACTTC.

V is TRBV29-1 and J is TRBJ2-3; D is perhaps TRBD1 (5 bases). V was clipped by 2 bases and J by 0 bases, with 12 bases between them. The germline CDR1 and CDR2 sequences are SQVTM and ANQGSEA. The CDR3 is 15 amino acids. The CDR3 DNA reads TGCAGCGTTGAACGGCAGGGTAAAAGCACAGATACGCAGTATTTT. Translated, it gives CSVERQGKSTDTQYF.

This clone was recorded only once. The chain combines TRBV29-1 with TRBJ2-7; no firm D call. The ends were cut back, 4 bases at V and 2 bases at J, with 18 bases in the middle. The CDR3 loop spans 15 amino acids. Germline V gene lookup returns CDR1 SQVTM and CDR2 ANQGSEA. The DNA for the CDR3 is TGCAGCGTTGTAACGGCTGTTGAGCAGGCCTACGAGCAGTACTTC. Its translation: CSVVTAVEQAYEQYF.

The chain has TRBV27 and TRBJ2-5; TRBD2 aligns across 11 bases. V lost 8 bases, J lost 5 bases, and 7 bases stayed unmatched. This CDR3 region has 14 residues. From germline, CDR1 is MNHEY and CDR2 SMNVEV (reference sequence). CDR3 DNA sequence: TGTGCCAGCGGAACTAGCGGGGGCACGGAGACCCAGTACTTC. This sequence encodes CASGTSGGTETQYF.

This chain connects TRBV28 to TRBJ1-2, with 7 nucleotides matching TRBD1. CDR3 length: 16 amino acids. CDR1 is MDHEN and CDR2 is SYDVKM in the germline V gene. With V trimmed by 6 bases and J by 2 bases, 12 bases remained unmatched. The DNA for the CDR3 is TGTGCCAGCAGCTACCCTGAACAGGGGAAAAACTATGGCTACACCTTC. Translation: CASSYPEQGKNYGYTF.

The rearrangement uses TRBV10-1 and TRBJ1-1; D gene unclear. The germline CDR1 and CDR2 sequences are WNHNN and SYGVQD (reference sequence). CDR3 length equals 13 residues. The V gene lost 4 bases and the J gene lost 1 base, with 7 bases spanning the gap. The CDR3 DNA is TGCGCCAGCAGTGTGGCAGGGAACACTGAAGCTTTCTTT. The encoded protein is CASSVAGNTEAFF.

In this sample, this clone turned up once. The rearrangement uses TRBV27 and TRBJ2-1, with a weak D call TRBD1 (5 bases). Trimming left V 0 bases short and J 4 bases short, with 16 bases between. The CDR3 consists of 17 residues. The germline V gene has CDR1 MNHEY and CDR2 SMNVEV (reference sequence). The CDR3 DNA reads as TGTGCCAGCAGTTTATCAGGGCCAGCGTCAGGGTACAATGAGCAGTTCTTC. Amino acid sequence: CASSLSGPASGYNEQFF.